These 5 T cell receptor beta chains came from one sample sequenced in a study of CD8 T cells in ankylosing spondylitis. These TCRs' antigens remain unknown. TCRdb recomputed calls from the 5' RACE reads with MiXCR, one row per CDR3 protein. The repertoire holds around 490,000 distinct CDR3 sequences, about 5.7% seen once, with roughly 3.5% in the top ten. Study results and caveats: Typical of ankylosing spondylitis blood, it appeared, was a TCR beta motif of fewer than 10 highly homologous variants.

The sequencing sample was made of blood, either unsorted or a sorted T cell fraction (not recorded which). Receptors originate from a male donor with ankylosing spondylitis.

This clonotype was seen at least ten times. This chain connects TRBV7-2 to TRBJ2-1, with 14 bases aligning to TRBD2. CDR1 and CDR2 (germline): SGHTA, FQGNSA. The trim removed 5 bases at V and 8 bases at J, leaving 5 bases unmatched. This CDR3 region has 15 residues. The CDR3 nucleotides read TGTGCCAGCAGCCGGACTAGCGGGAGGACCCATGAGCAGTTCTTC. This gives the protein CASSRTSGRTHEQFF.

This clonotype occurred many times. The rearrangement uses TRBV29-1 and TRBJ2-1, with a weak D call TRBD2 (5 bases). The CDR3 length is 14 residues. Trimming took off 7 bases at V and 10 bases at J, with 23 bases between the two ends. The germline V gene has CDR1 SQVTM and CDR2 ANQGSEA. As DNA, the CDR3 is TGCAGCGCCCCGGGTCTTTCTAGCATAGGCGAGCAGTTCTTC. Translated: CSAPGLSSIGEQFF.

This clonotype was counted at least ten times. The chain uses TRBV7-9 and TRBJ2-7, with TRBD1 matching over 10 bases. J was trimmed by 3 bases and V by 5 bases; bases with no gene match: 10. The CDR3 runs to 16 residues. Germline V lookup: CDR1 SEHNR, CDR2 FQNEAQ (reference sequence). CDR3 residues: CASSAGRDRGYYEQYF. CDR3 in DNA: TGTGCCAGCAGCGCCGGAAGGGACAGGGGTTACTACGAGCAGTACTTC.

This clonotype was observed many times. This chain uses TRBV10-3 with TRBJ2-5; 8 bases are a match to TRBD2. The CDR3 has 17 residues. Germline CDR1 reads ENHRY; CDR2 reads SYGVKD. V shed 3 bases, J shed 6 bases, and the junction held 15 bases outside the gene matches. CDR3 residues: CAISDTEGGRIRQTQYF. In DNA, the CDR3 is TGTGCCATCAGTGATACTGAAGGCGGGAGGATCAGACAGACCCAGTACTTC.

This chain uses TRBV12-3 or TRBV12-4 with TRBJ2-2; the match to TRBD2 covers 7 bases. V lost 7 bases to trimming and J lost 6 bases; unmatched junction nucleotides: 11. The CDR3 runs 15 residues. The CDR3 protein is CASTLESGGPGELFF. Here the CDR3 DNA reads TGTGCCAGCACCTTGGAATCGGGAGGACCCGGGGAGCTGTTTTTT.